This entry is about one T cell receptor beta chain. This sample is part of a study of blood T cell repertoires in COVID-19. The wider study: Italy, Spain and the United States were the sources of the convalescent and acute COVID-19 samples.

Original analysis: It was from reference gene primer amplification that nucleated cell counts were estimated. The repertoire was sequenced with immunoSEQ multiplex PCR; TCRdb's copy has only in-frame clones and lacks some. From that table come the V and J calls and clone size; the DNA was used to work out D and trimming. Of under 100,000 clones detected, about nine tenths appear once; the ten largest clones hold around 16%. This CDR3 has 16 residues. Between the trimmed V and J ends, which lost 4 bases and 0 bases, there was a span of 14 bases. Looked up from germline, CDR1 is SGHDT and CDR2 is YYEEEE.

The rearrangement uses TRBV5-6 and TRBJ2-1, with D possibly matching TRBD2 (6 bases). The sequence was collected from a male donor with acute or convalescent COVID-19. Material for sequencing was peripheral blood. The CDR3 protein is CASSGEDFSSYNEQFF. In nucleotides, the CDR3 is TGTGCCAGCAGCGGGGAGGACTTCAGCTCCTACAATGAGCAGTTCTTC. Complete variable domain (other parts from reference TRBV5-6 and TRBJ2-1): DAGVTQSPTHLIKTRGQQVTLRCSPKSGHDTVSWYQQALGQGPQFIFQYYEEEERQRGNFPDRFSGHQFPNYSSELNVNALLLGDSALYLCASSGEDFSSYNEQFFGPGTRLTVL.